The 17 T cell receptor beta chains reported below all come from one sample, sequenced in a study of response to subunit inactivated influenza vaccine. MiXCR was run by TCRdb on the RT-PCR reads, yielding one entry per CDR3 protein. Of about 700,000 distinct CDR3 sequences in the sample, about 15% were seen once. The starting material was PBMCs from blood, obtained around 14 days before vaccination. Receptor source: a man aged 50 or older who received an inactivated influenza vaccine.

This clonotype has a handful of counts. V is TRBV6-5 and J is TRBJ2-2, with no clear D. The CDR3 extends over 15 amino acids. Germline assignment: CDR1 MNHEY and CDR2 SVGAGI. Trimming took off 0 bases at V and 5 bases at J, with 10 bases between the two ends. Written as DNA, the CDR3 is TGTGCCAGCAGTTACTCGAATATGAGAACCGGGGAGCTGTTTTTT. Encoded protein: CASSYSNMRTGELFF.

This clonotype showed up just a few times. The V and J genes are TRBV7-2 and TRBJ2-2, with D possibly being TRBD1 or TRBD2 (5 bases each). CDR3 size: 15 residues. In germline, CDR1 is SGHTA, CDR2 FQGNSA. V lost 3 bases, J lost 5 bases, and 13 bases lay in between. CDR3 coding DNA: TGTGCCAGCAGCTTCCCGGGACGCGGAACCGGGGAGCTGTTTTTT. The encoded protein is CASSFPGRGTGELFF.

This clonotype was detected only a few times. The chain links TRBV20-1 to TRBJ2-2, with D hard to call. Trimming pared 0 bases from V and 8 bases from J, leaving 13 bases between. CDR1 is DFQATT and CDR2 is SNEGSKA in the germline V gene (reference sequence). The CDR3 has 14 amino acids. CDR3: CSARDLPAPGELFF. The CDR3 region has the DNA TGCAGTGCTAGAGATCTTCCAGCACCAGGGGAGCTGTTTTTT.

This clonotype was seen ten or more times. The chain combines TRBV15 with TRBJ2-7; TRBD2 aligns across 12 bases. Trimming at V came to 3 bases and at J to 3 bases, leaving 6 bases not matched to a gene. Germline CDR1 reads LNHNV; CDR2 reads YYDKDF (reference sequence). The CDR3 contains 16 residues. The CDR3 DNA follows: TGTGCCACCAGCAGGGATCTAGCGGGAGGGATCTACGAGCAGTACTTC. This encodes CATSRDLAGGIYEQYF.

The table lists this clonotype with many counts. The chain combines TRBV3-1 with TRBJ1-2; 8 bases are shared with TRBD1. Trimming took 5 bases from V and 2 from J; bases not matched to a gene: 7. The CDR3 runs to 15 residues. Per germline, CDR1 LGHDT and CDR2 YNNKEL (reference sequence). The chain's CDR3 is CASSEAGGRNYGYTF. CDR3 in DNA: TGTGCCAGCAGCGAAGCAGGGGGCAGGAACTATGGCTACACCTTC.

This clonotype was seen many times. V and J are TRBV28 and TRBJ1-2, with 9 bases fitting TRBD1. V was clipped by 8 bases and J by 8 bases; unmatched bases: 15. The CDR3 sequence is 15 residues long. Germline CDR1 reads MDHEN; CDR2 reads SYDVKM. CDR3 protein: CASRFADRGGEGYTF. Here the CDR3 DNA reads TGTGCCAGCCGCTTCGCGGACAGGGGCGGGGAAGGCTACACCTTC.

The V gene is TRBV12-3 or TRBV12-4, the J gene TRBJ1-1; D gene unclear. The CDR3 has 13 amino acids. V was shortened by 6 bases and J by 4 bases, with 12 bases between the two germline ends. DNA of the CDR3: TGTGCCAGCAGCCGCGTGGGGTCCACTGAAGCTTTCTTT. This gives the protein CASSRVGSTEAFF.

In its sample, this clonotype was seen a few times. The rearrangement uses TRBV6-2 or TRBV6-3 and TRBJ2-3; the D call may be TRBD1 or TRBD2 (5 bases each). The CDR3 is made up of 15 amino acids. Germline assignment: CDR1 MNHEY and CDR2 SVGEGT. Trimming left V 2 bases short and J 0 bases short, with 9 bases between. The CDR3 nucleotides are TGTGCCAGCAGTTACGAGGGGAGAAGCACAGATACGCAGTATTTT. This encodes CASSYEGRSTDTQYF.

The chain joins TRBV6-1 to TRBJ2-4; no definite D call. This CDR3 spans 14 amino acids. Looked up from germline, CDR1 is MNHNS and CDR2 is SASEGT. V was cut by 6 bases and J by 5 bases, with 14 bases left in between. The CDR3 coding sequence is TGTGCCAGCAGCAACGGGCCACCAGAAAACATTCAGTACTTC. This translates into CASSNGPPENIQYF.

The chain uses TRBV7-9 and TRBJ2-7, with TRBD2 identical over 12 bases. This CDR3 region has 15 residues. Germline V gives CDR1 SEHNR, CDR2 FQNEAQ (reference sequence). With 5 bases clipped from V and 2 bases from J, the junction kept 4 bases outside the gene matches. The CDR3 is CASSTWTSGAYEQYF. The CDR3 bases are TGTGCCAGCAGCACCTGGACTAGCGGGGCCTACGAGCAGTACTTC.

This clonotype was found a few times. The rearrangement joins TRBV11-2 to TRBJ2-1; D is tentatively TRBD1 or TRBD2 (5 bases each). CDR1 is SGHAT, CDR2 FQNNGV, per germline. The CDR3 is 15 residues long. The V gene lost 5 bases and the J gene lost 6 bases, with 17 bases spanning the gap. The CDR3 here is CASSPIRGTRNEQFF. The CDR3 nucleotides read TGTGCCAGCAGCCCTATCCGAGGGACGCGCAATGAGCAGTTCTTC.

The chain recombines TRBV4-2 with TRBJ2-3, with a weak D call TRBD2 (6 bases). The length of the CDR3 is 16 residues. Trimming removed 4 bases from V and 0 bases from J, with 14 bases in between. Germline V gene lookup returns CDR1 LGHNA and CDR2 YNFKEQ. The CDR3 loop is CASSPSSGSSTDTQYF. The CDR3 nucleotides read TGTGCCAGCAGCCCTAGTAGCGGTTCTAGCACAGATACGCAGTATTTT.

This clonotype has just a few counts. The chain is built from TRBV20-1 and TRBJ1-5, with 7 bases fitting TRBD1. CDR1 and CDR2 from the germline V gene are DFQATT and SNEGSKA (reference sequence). This CDR3 has 15 amino acids. Trimming removed 3 bases from V and 5 bases from J; junction bases left unmatched: 10. The chain's CDR3 is CSARKPGQVDQPQHF. Written as DNA, the CDR3 is TGCAGTGCTAGGAAACCCGGACAGGTGGATCAGCCCCAGCATTTT.

This clonotype was found many times. The junction does not match germline at one end; this may be a read error. V is TRBV11-2 and J is TRBJ2-2, with TRBD1 identical over 7 bases. CDR1 is SGHAT, CDR2 FQNNGV, per germline. The CDR3 extends over 15 amino acids. CDR3 sequence: CASSLNRGNTGELFF. The CDR3 DNA follows: TGCGCCAGCAGCTTGAACAGGGGGAACACCGGGGAGCTGTTTTTT.

The CDR3: CATGAEGVYQPQHF. Written as DNA, the CDR3 is TGTGCCACGGGGGCCGAGGGGGTATATCAGCCCCAGCATTTT. The V gene is TRBV10-3, the J gene TRBJ1-5; a possible D gene is TRBD1 (6 bases). Germline CDR1 reads ENHRY; CDR2 reads SYGVKD. This CDR3 spans 14 amino acids. V lost 10 bases to trimming and J lost 5 bases, with 18 bases between them.

This clonotype was seen many times. The chain links TRBV3-1 to TRBJ1-1; D remains ambiguous. This CDR3 has 13 amino acids. Germline loops: CDR1 LGHDT, CDR2 YNNKEL (reference sequence). Trimming left V 5 bases short and J 4 bases short, with 11 bases between. CDR3 residues: CASSLPGTTEAFF. In nucleotides, the CDR3 is TGTGCCAGCAGCTTACCCGGCACCACTGAAGCTTTCTTT.

This clonotype occurred a few times. CDR3 sequence: CASTLGGRQRTGELFF. The CDR3 region has the DNA TGTGCCAGCACCCTAGGGGGCCGCCAGAGGACCGGGGAGCTGTTTTTT. V is TRBV7-9 and J is TRBJ2-2, with TRBD1 identical over 7 bases. This CDR3 region has 16 residues. Germline trimming cut 7 bases from V and 5 bases from J; bases unmatched to any gene: 13. CDR1 is SEHNR and CDR2 is FQNEAQ in the germline V gene (reference sequence).